This T cell receptor (beta chain) derives from a study of cytomegalovirus exposure and HLA in healthy donors. Use of 60 Vbeta and 13 Jbeta primers characterized the PCR. TCRdb's copy holds only in-frame clones and misses some; the assay was immunoSEQ multiplex PCR. This table holds approximately 120,000 clones, around four fifths found once. With regard to this clone: The target antigen is unknown.

Study-wide results and limits: Available immune exposure information was restricted to CMV serostatus only.

The V and J ends lost 0 bases and 5 bases, in that order; junction bases with no gene match: 2. The V gene's germline CDR1 is SGDLS and CDR2 YYNGEE. CDR3 size: 14 residues. The chain carries TRBV9 and TRBJ2-5; the match to TRBD2 covers 9 bases. This sequence originates from a woman aged 40 to 55 in good health and CMV-seropositive. What was sequenced was PBMCs. The CDR3 region has the DNA TGTGCCAGCAGCGTAGCCACTAGCGGGGAGACCCAGTACTTC. This codes for CASSVATSGETQYF. The full variable domain, its missing parts supplied by reference TRBV9 and TRBJ2-5, is DSGVTQTPKHLITATGQRVTLRCSPRSGDLSVYWYQQSLDQGLQFLIQYYNGEERAKGNILERFSAQQFPDLHSELNLSSLELGDSALYFCASSVATSGETQYFGPGTRLLVL.